The 27 T cell receptor delta chains below come from one sample, sequenced in a study of gamma-delta T cells after stem cell transplantation. TCRdb re-called the RT-PCR reads via CATT. Among 1,500 to 2,000 delta-chain clones, 2% to 2.5% were seen once, and the ten largest hold approximately 50%. Sequenced: gamma-delta T cells. These receptors were obtained from a human donor. It is not recorded whose cells these are; they may come from a transplant donor.

Points on this clone: Within the sample, other DNA sequences also encode this same CDR3. The V and J genes are TRDV2 and TRDJ1; 13 bases agree with TRDD3. CDR3 length equals 15 residues. Unmatched junction bases numbered 6, after V lost 2 bases and J lost 7 bases. CDR1 and CDR2 (germline): GEAIGNYY, EKD. The CDR3 sequence is CACDKLGDTEAKLIF. The DNA of the CDR3 is TGTGCCTGTGACAAACTGGGGGATACGGAGGCTAAACTCATCTTT.

With respect to this clone: The amino acid sequence in TCRdb belongs to a much larger clone and departs from this DNA's translation at residue 13, likely a sequencing read error; the sequence shown is translated from the DNA. This sequence joins TRDV2 and TRDJ1; D is possibly TRDD3 (6 bases). Germline loops: CDR1 GEAIGNYY, CDR2 EKD. The V end was cut by 0 bases, the J end by 1 base, with 23 bases between. This CDR3 region has 19 residues. Written as DNA, the CDR3 is TGTGCCTGTGACACCGTAGGGATAAGGGACAAACGGGTCACCGATAAACTCATCTTT. Translated: CACDTVGIRDKRVTDKLIF.

A few counts support this clone. The likely explanation is a read error, given a far larger clone one base away. The identical CDR3 is also encoded by other nucleotide sequences in the sample. This sequence joins TRDV2 and TRDJ1, with 8 bases lining up with TRDD3. The CDR3 has 18 amino acids. CDR1 GEAIGNYY and CDR2 EKD come from the germline V gene. V shed 1 base, J shed 4 bases, and the junction held 16 bases outside the gene matches. The CDR3 DNA reads TGTGCCTGTGACACGGTCACTGGGGGGTACGAGAAGGGCGATAAACTCATCTTT. It translates to CACDTVTGGYEKGDKLIF.

This clone was recorded a few times. A read error likely explains this, since a far larger clone differs by one base. Other DNA variants within this sample encode the same CDR3. The chain links TRDV2 to TRDJ1, with 7 bases matching TRDD3. Germline V gives CDR1 GEAIGNYY, CDR2 EKD. Losses at the gene ends were 1 base for V and 8 bases for J; bases not matched to a gene: 9. This CDR3 comprises 14 residues. The CDR3 spells CACDTLGVDDKLIF. The CDR3 DNA is TGTGCCTGTGACACTCTGGGGGTTGATGACAAACTCATCTTT.

Only a few counts were recorded for this clone. TCRdb's protein for this DNA is that of a much larger clone and differs from the translation at residue 14, likely a read error; the protein shown is the DNA translation. The genes are TRDV2 and TRDJ1; 10 bases are a match to TRDD3. This CDR3 has 17 residues. CDR1 GEAIGNYY and CDR2 EKD come from the germline V gene. In DNA, the CDR3 is TGTGCCTGTGACCCTCTACTGGGGGATCGTGGCGCCGATGAACTCATCTTT. It codes for CACDPLLGDRGADELIF.

This clone was counted a few times. This likely reflects a read error, since a far larger clone is one base away. Additional DNA sequences in this sample encode the identical CDR3. The chain uses TRDV2 and TRDJ1; the match to TRDD3 covers 8 bases. The CDR3 is 18 residues long. From germline, CDR1 is GEAIGNYY and CDR2 EKD. V shed 1 base, J shed 0 bases, and the junction held 12 bases outside the gene matches. The CDR3 sequence: CACDTLGDTTLYTDKLIF. The CDR3 DNA reads as TGTGCCTGTGACACGCTGGGGGACACCACACTGTACACCGATAAACTCATCTTT.

By share, this clone ranks as medium-sized (0.01 to 0.1%). The likely explanation is a read error, given a far larger clone one base away. V gene TRDV2 combines with J gene TRDJ1; 7 bases are a match to TRDD3. Germline CDR1 is GEAIGNYY and CDR2 is EKD. The V gene end was trimmed by 5 bases and the J gene end by 0 bases; junction bases not matched to a gene: 23. The length of the CDR3 is 20 residues. CDR3 bases: TGTGCCTGTGGCACGATTCGCCCGCCTGGTGGGGGACCTGACACCGATAAACTCATCTTT. It yields the protein CACGTIRPPGGGPDTDKLIF.

In the case of this clone: The protein recorded in TCRdb matches a much larger clone and deviates from this DNA's translation at residue 9, suggesting a read error; the protein here is obtained by translating the DNA. This sequence joins TRDV2 and TRDJ1; D unresolved. The V gene's germline CDR1 is GEAIGNYY and CDR2 EKD. CDR3 length: 17 residues. Trimming stripped 0 bases from V and 0 bases from J, with 16 bases between. The CDR3 nucleotides are TGTGCCTGTGACACCGTAGGTGGGAGTCCCTACACCGATAAACTCATCTTT. Protein sequence: CACDTVGGSPYTDKLIF.

As concerns this clone: The amino acid sequence in TCRdb belongs to a much larger clone and departs from this DNA's translation at residue 15, likely a sequencing read error; the sequence shown is translated from the DNA. This sequence joins TRDV2 and TRDJ1; 9 nucleotides agree with TRDD3. Germline CDR1 reads GEAIGNYY; CDR2 reads EKD. This CDR3 comprises 19 residues. J lost 7 bases, V lost 0 bases, and 20 bases had no gene match. CDR3: CACDTLTMREGDTSAKLIF. Here the CDR3 DNA reads TGTGCCTGTGACACCCTTACTATGCGTGAGGGGGATACTTCCGCTAAACTCATCTTT.

This clone has just a few counts. The protein in TCRdb stems from a much larger clone and differs at residue 7 from this DNA's translation, likely a read error; here the protein is translated from the DNA. The V and J genes are TRDV2 and TRDJ1, with 7 bases aligning to TRDD3. The germline gives CDR1 GEAIGNYY, CDR2 EKD. The CDR3 totals 18 residues. After removal of 1 base from V and 0 bases from J, the junction contained 13 bases not matched to a gene. CDR3 nucleotide sequence: TGTGCCTGTGACACGCTGAGGGATACCACACTGTACACCGATAAACTCATCTTT. Residues: CACDTLRDTTLYTDKLIF.

Comments on this clone: The TCRdb protein, from a much larger clone, departs from this DNA's translation at residue 12, likely by read error; the protein shown derives from the DNA. V and J are TRDV2 and TRDJ1, with 8 bases identical to TRDD3. Germline V gives CDR1 GEAIGNYY, CDR2 EKD. The CDR3 is made up of 17 amino acids. V was pared by 0 bases and J by 3 bases, with 11 bases of the junction left unmatched. The CDR3 here is CACDTVRGISYADKLIF. The CDR3, as DNA: TGTGCCTGTGACACCGTCCGGGGGATATCGTACGCCGATAAACTCATCTTT.

Points on this clone: TCRdb assigns this DNA the protein of a much larger clone, which departs from its translation at residue 7; this likely reflects a read error, and the protein shown comes from translating the DNA. V and J are TRDV2 and TRDJ1; 10 positions agree with TRDD3. Per germline, CDR1 GEAIGNYY and CDR2 EKD. V lost 1 base and J lost 0; bases outside the gene matches: 16. The CDR3 is made up of 20 amino acids. The CDR3 DNA reads TGTGCCTGTGACACTCTACAGGGGGATACGCGAGTTGCCCACACCGATAAACTCATCTTT. It is translated as CACDTLQGDTRVAHTDKLIF.

This clone was observed a few times. TCRdb pairs this DNA with a much larger clone's protein that differs at residue 5, likely a read error; the protein shown was translated from the DNA. The chain joins TRDV2 to TRDJ1; D unclear. There are 15 residues in the CDR3. Trimming cost V 3 bases and J 3 bases, with 16 bases left between them. CDR1 and CDR2 from the germline V gene are GEAIGNYY and EKD. The CDR3 is CACDAVGDSSDKLIF. CDR3 bases: TGTGCCTGTGACGCGGTAGGAGACTCCTCCGATAAACTCATCTTT.

This clone is medium-sized (0.01 to 0.1%) within its sample. With a far larger clone one base away, a read error is the likely cause. Different DNA sequences within this sample yield the same CDR3. The chain links TRDV2 to TRDJ1; 7 bases are a match to TRDD3. This CDR3 region has 14 residues. The germline gives CDR1 GEAIGNYY, CDR2 EKD. The trim removed 0 bases at V and 5 bases at J, leaving 5 bases unmatched. This CDR3 is CACDTLGVDDKLIF. In DNA, the CDR3 is TGTGCCTGTGACACCCTGGGGGTTGATGATAAACTCATCTTT.

This clone was observed a few times. A far larger clone lies a single base away; this is likely a read error. This specimen includes other DNA sequences encoding the same CDR3. This chain joins TRDV2 and TRDJ1; D unresolved. CDR1 is GEAIGNYY and CDR2 is EKD in the germline V gene. CDR3 size: 15 residues. The CDR3 DNA is TGTGCCTGCGACACCGTGGGAGGATACACCGATAAACTCATCTTT. Residues: CACDTVGGYTDKLIF.

This clone was seen a few times. A far larger clone is a single base away, which makes a read error likely. This specimen includes other DNA sequences encoding the same CDR3. This chain connects TRDV2 to TRDJ3; 13 positions match TRDD3. Germline CDR1 is GEAIGNYY and CDR2 is EKD. This CDR3 has 22 residues. V lost 0 bases and J lost 0; bases outside the gene matches: 10. The DNA of the CDR3 is TGTGCCTGTGACACCGGAGGACTGGGGGATACGGGCGGCTCCTGGGACACCCGACAGATGTTTTTC. Its protein product is CACDTGGLGDTGGSWDTRQMFF.

Worth noting for this clone: Since a far larger clone is one base different, this is likely a read error. Other DNA sequences in the same sample also yield this CDR3. The chain carries TRDV2 and TRDJ1, with TRDD3 identical over 9 bases. This CDR3 spans 15 amino acids. Germline V gene lookup returns CDR1 GEAIGNYY and CDR2 EKD. CDR3 DNA sequence: TGTGCCTGTGACACCATAGGGGATACGCCCGATAAGCTCATCTTT. Amino acids: CACDTIGDTPDKLIF.

Concerning this clone itself: This may be a read error, as it is one base from a much larger clone. Other DNA variants within this sample encode the same CDR3. The V call is TRDV1, the J call TRDJ1, with 9 bases lining up with TRDD3. The germline V gene encodes CDR1 TSWWSYY and CDR2 QGS. The CDR3 has 20 residues. Written as DNA, the CDR3 is TGTGCCCTCCAGCTACGAGGGGGATACCGGGGAGGGGAATACACCGATAAACTCATCTTT. Its translation is CALQLRGGYRGGEYTDKLIF.

Note on this clone: This likely reflects a read error, since a far larger clone is one base away. The same CDR3 is also encoded by other DNA sequences in this sample. The J gene is TRDJ3, the V gene TRDV2, with TRDD3 matching 7 bases. There are 17 residues in the CDR3. From germline, CDR1 is GEAIGNYY and CDR2 EKD. CDR3 loop: CACDLTGVSWDTRQMFF. The DNA of the CDR3 is TGTGCCTGTGACCTTACTGGGGTCTCCTGGGATACCCGACAGATGTTTTTC.

This clone was picked up a small number of times. This sequence is one base from a far larger clone and is likely a read error. The sample holds other DNA sequences that translate to the same CDR3. This chain's CDR3 is CACDTLLGDNTDKLIF. The CDR3 DNA reads as TGTGCCTGTGACACTTTACTGGGGGATAACACCGATAAACTTATCTTT. V usage is TRDV2 and J usage is TRDJ1; 11 bases agree with TRDD3. This CDR3 contains 16 residues. Germline lookup yields CDR1 GEAIGNYY and CDR2 EKD.

This clone was observed a handful of times. This is likely an artifact of a read error, given a far larger clone one base away. The sample contains more than one DNA sequence encoding this CDR3. The chain recombines TRDV2 with TRDJ1, with 11 bases identical to TRDD3. The CDR3 extends over 17 amino acids. Germline V gives CDR1 GEAIGNYY, CDR2 EKD. DNA of the CDR3: TGTGCCTGCGACACCGTGGAACTGGGGGATAAGCCCTATAAACTCATCTTT. It translates to CACDTVELGDKPYKLIF.

The gene calls are TRDV1 and TRDJ2; TRDD3 agrees at 13 bases. V was clipped by 3 bases and J by 4 bases; unmatched bases: 35. Germline lookup yields CDR1 TSWWSYY and CDR2 QGS. The CDR3 extends over 27 amino acids. In nucleotides, the CDR3 is TGTGCTCTTGGGGACCTGGGCGGGGTGTTCCTTATTTACTGGGGGATACGGTCCTCCCCGGCGACAGCACAACTCTTCTTT. Its translation: CALGDLGGVFLIYWGIRSSPATAQLFF.

By share, this clone counts as large. Within the sample, other DNA sequences also encode this same CDR3. CDR3 amino acids: CACDTLGDTTLYTDKLIF. The DNA of the CDR3 is TGTGCCTGTGACACGCTGGGGGATACCACACTGTACACCGATAAACTCATCTTT. This chain uses TRDV2 with TRDJ1, with 11 nucleotides matching TRDD3. V shed 1 base and J 0 bases; nucleotides not matched to a gene: 9. This CDR3 has 18 amino acids. Germline CDR1 is GEAIGNYY and CDR2 is EKD.

There are a few counts of this clone. With a far larger clone one base away, a read error is the likely cause. Other nucleotide sequences in the sample specify the same CDR3. This chain connects TRDV2 to TRDJ3; 9 positions match TRDD3. The CDR3 sequence is 23 residues long. J was trimmed by 4 bases and V by 3 bases; bases with no gene match: 24. CDR1 and CDR2 from the germline V gene are GEAIGNYY and EKD. CDR3 amino acids: CACDSPPTASGGLPSWDTRQMFF. CDR3 DNA: TGTGCCTGTGACTCCCCTCCTACGGCCTCTGGGGGATTACCCTCTTGGGACACCCGACAGATGTTTTTC.

This clone has more than one count but fewer than ten. Other DNA sequences from this sample encode an identical CDR3 as well. V and J are TRDV2 and TRDJ1; 10 positions match TRDD3. Germline CDR1 and CDR2: GEAIGNYY and EKD. The CDR3 covers 19 residues. J lost 0 bases, V lost 1 base, and 13 bases had no gene match. CDR3 loop: CACDTLGDKGKTYTDKLIF. CDR3 coding DNA: TGTGCCTGTGACACTCTGGGGGATAAGGGAAAAACGTACACCGATAAACTCATCTTT.

As to this clone: TCRdb records a much larger clone's protein for this DNA, with a difference at residue 9 that likely arises from a read error; the protein given is the translation of the DNA. The chain is built from TRDV2 and TRDJ1; 7 positions match TRDD3. CDR3 size: 18 residues. The germline V gene has CDR1 GEAIGNYY and CDR2 EKD. Trimming removed 4 bases from V and 0 bases from J; junction bases left unmatched: 16. The CDR3 here is CACEPLGGMPSYTDKLIF. The DNA of the CDR3 is TGTGCCTGTGAGCCGCTTGGGGGGATGCCCTCGTACACCGATAAACTCATCTTT.

This clone was counted a few times. For this DNA, TCRdb reports the protein of a much larger clone, which diverges at residue 8, most likely from a read error; the protein presented here is translated directly from the DNA. The rearrangement links TRDV2 to TRDJ1, with D possibly matching TRDD3 (5 bases). Germline V lookup: CDR1 GEAIGNYY, CDR2 EKD. This CDR3 has 17 amino acids. Deletions cut 3 bases from V and 3 bases from J, with 22 bases between. CDR3 region: CACDPLLVDRGADKLIF. The CDR3 coding sequence is TGTGCCTGTGACCCTCTACTGGTGGATCGTGGCGCCGATAAACTCATCTTT.